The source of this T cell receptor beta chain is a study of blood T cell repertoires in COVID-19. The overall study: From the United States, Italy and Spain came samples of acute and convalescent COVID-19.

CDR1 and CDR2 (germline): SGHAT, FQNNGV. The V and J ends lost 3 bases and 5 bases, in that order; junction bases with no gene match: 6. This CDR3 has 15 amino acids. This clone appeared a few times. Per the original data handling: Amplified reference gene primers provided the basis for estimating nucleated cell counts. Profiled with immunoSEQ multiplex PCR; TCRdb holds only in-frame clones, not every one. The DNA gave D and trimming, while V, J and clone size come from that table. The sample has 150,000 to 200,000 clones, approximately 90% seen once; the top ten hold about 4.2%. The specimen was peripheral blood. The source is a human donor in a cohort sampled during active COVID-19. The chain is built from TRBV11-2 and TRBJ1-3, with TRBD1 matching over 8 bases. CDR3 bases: TGTGCCAGCAGCTTGGACAGGGTGGACCGAAACACCATATATTTT. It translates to CASSLDRVDRNTIYF.